This T cell receptor (beta chain) was recorded in a study of cytomegalovirus exposure and HLA in healthy donors. General observations from the study: Cytomegalovirus status was reportedly diagnosed by the classifier with high specificity and sensitivity. The study labeled roughly 160 TCR beta chains cytomegalovirus-associated. Highest at DRB1 and lowest at HLA-C, TCR association rates differed among HLA loci in a later analysis.

60 Vbeta and 13 Jbeta primers were used in PCR. Assay: immunoSEQ multiplex PCR; the TCRdb copy retains only in-frame clones and omits some. The sample holds about 70,000 clones, around 68% seen once. A word on this clone: The antigen remains unidentified.

Material: PBMCs. The origin of this receptor is a woman aged 25 to 39 in good health and CMV-seronegative.

The CDR3 region has the DNA TGTGCCACCAGCGGATTGATGGGCGCGGGGTATAATCAGCCCCAGCATTTT. Encoded protein: CATSGLMGAGYNQPQHF. J is TRBJ1-5 and V is TRBV15; D gene unclear. CDR1 is LNHNV and CDR2 is YYDKDF in the germline V gene (reference sequence). Trimming stripped 5 bases from V and 4 bases from J, with 21 bases between. This CDR3 contains 17 residues.